This paragraph covers one T cell receptor beta chain sequence. Those enrolled in Seattle joined during active infection and were followed longitudinally afterward. The entry originates in a study of blood T cell repertoires in COVID-19. Study as a whole: From the United States, Italy and Spain came samples of acute and convalescent COVID-19. Sources were T cells, B-cell-depleted T cells, or PBMCs; the material itself was cDNA or gDNA.

The CDR3 runs 15 residues. The V gene's germline CDR1 is LNHDA and CDR2 SQIVND (reference sequence). The ends lost 7 bases at V and 3 bases at J; junction bases unmatched: 10. Study processing details: Amplification of reference gene primers was used by the study to estimate nucleated cell counts. Sequenced by immunoSEQ multiplex PCR; TCRdb stores in-frame clones only, minus some. The V and J calls and clone size were taken over from that table, and D and trimming were inferred from the DNA. The table has a few hundred thousand clones, under 85% seen once; the top ten hold over 1%. J is TRBJ1-2 and V is TRBV19, with 8 positions matching TRBD1. This TCR was sampled from a woman under 40 with COVID-19, enrolled during active disease. Sequencing used peripheral blood. The CDR3 region is CASKGRGRGDYGYTF. As DNA, the CDR3 is TGTGCCAGTAAGGGCAGGGGGCGCGGTGACTATGGCTACACCTTC.